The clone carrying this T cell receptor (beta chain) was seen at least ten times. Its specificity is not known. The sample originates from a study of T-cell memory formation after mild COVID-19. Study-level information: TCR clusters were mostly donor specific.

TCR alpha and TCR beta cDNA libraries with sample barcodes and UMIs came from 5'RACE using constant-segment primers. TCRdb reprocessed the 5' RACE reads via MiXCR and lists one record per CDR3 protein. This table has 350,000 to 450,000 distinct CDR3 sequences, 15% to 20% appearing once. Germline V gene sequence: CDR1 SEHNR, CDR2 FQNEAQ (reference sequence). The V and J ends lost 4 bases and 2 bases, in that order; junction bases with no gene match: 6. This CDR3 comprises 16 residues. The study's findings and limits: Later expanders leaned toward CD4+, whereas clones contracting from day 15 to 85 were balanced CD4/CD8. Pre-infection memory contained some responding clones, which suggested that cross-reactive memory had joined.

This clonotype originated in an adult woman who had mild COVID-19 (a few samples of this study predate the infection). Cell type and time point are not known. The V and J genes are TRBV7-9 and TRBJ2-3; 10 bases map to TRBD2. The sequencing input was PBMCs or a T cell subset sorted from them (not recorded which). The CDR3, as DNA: TGTGCCAGCAGCTCGCGACTAGCGGGCCACACAGATACGCAGTATTTT. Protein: CASSSRLAGHTDTQYF.